This TCR beta chain was sequenced in a study of spatial heterogeneity in lung cancer. Whole-study context: Fewer alpha-chain than beta-chain sequences were consistently detected.

The CDR3 sequence is 14 residues long. Germline lookup yields CDR1 MNHEY and CDR2 SMNVEV (reference sequence). Losses at the gene ends were 4 bases for V and 7 bases for J; bases not matched to a gene: 10. Time point specified: sample taken at primary tumor resection. Tumor, nontumor lung or frozen PBMC supplied whole RNA that was sequenced unsorted. The cohort: over 65 early-stage, untreated non-small cell lung cancer patients. This clonotype qualifies as large. This beta chain came through as a stray read in a library set up for alpha chains, and its size says little. TCRdb called the 5' RACE reads again in MiXCR, with one record for every CDR3 protein. Here the sample spans just under 1,500 distinct CDR3 sequences, 7.9% being singletons.

Source: normal lung tissue next to the tumor, taken at surgery. The receptor was isolated from a female donor with early-stage non-small cell lung cancer. The V gene is TRBV27, the J gene TRBJ2-7; 7 bases agree with TRBD1. The CDR3 coding sequence is TGTGCCAGCAGTTCCACAGGGGATGGGGTGGAGCAGTACTTC. It specifies CASSSTGDGVEQYF.